The clone carrying this TCR beta chain was counted a few times. This sample was taken from a study of response to subunit inactivated influenza vaccine. CDR1 and CDR2 (germline): MNHEY, SVGEGT. CDR3 length: 13 amino acids. V was shortened by 0 bases and J by 10 bases, with 12 bases between the two germline ends. TCRdb re-called the RT-PCR reads with MiXCR, one entry per CDR3 protein. The repertoire has 200,000 to 300,000 distinct CDR3 sequences, roughly an eighth of them found once; the top ten carry approximately 8.4%. Material: non-naive T cells sorted from PBMCs, obtained 14 to 15 days before vaccination. This chain links TRBV6-2 or TRBV6-3 with TRBJ1-1, with D perhaps TRBD1 (5 bases). The receptor comes from a man between 50 and 59 years old who received an inactivated influenza vaccine. CDR3 region: CASSYSVSGGAFF. CDR3 nucleotides: TGTGCCAGCAGTTACTCTGTTTCGGGGGGAGCTTTCTTT.